A selection of T cell receptor beta chains follows, all from one sample in a study of cytomegalovirus exposure and HLA in healthy donors. The data were produced by immunoSEQ multiplex PCR, yet TCRdb's version contains in-frame clones alone and is incomplete. This sample has 100,000 to 120,000 clones, with 83% found just once. Sequenced sample: PBMCs. Receptors originate from a man between 18 and 29 years old in good health and CMV-seronegative. Both conserved end residues are part of each CDR3. Fields, in order: V gene, clone size, J gene, D gene, CDR3 DNA, CDR3 protein. A D gene is named only where the DNA matches it firmly. Clone size is not always given. Where it is, it says once, few, many or a class for expanded clones.

v_call: TRBV7-2
clone_size: -
j_call: TRBJ1-2
d_call: TRBD1
cdr3_nt: TGTGCCAGCAGCTTAAGGGGACAGGGGGCGATTCGGAATGGCTACACCTTC
cdr3_aa: CASSLRGQGAIRNGYTF

v_call: TRBV30
clone_size: -
j_call: TRBJ2-2
d_call: TRBD2
cdr3_nt: TGTGCCTGGAGTGTAAGGCTAGCGGGGAACACCGGGGAGCTGTTTTTT
cdr3_aa: CAWSVRLAGNTGELFF

v_call: TRBV27
clone_size: -
j_call: TRBJ2-1
d_call: TRBD1
cdr3_nt: TGTGCCAGCAGTTTTCGCCAGGGGGCGACTGGCAATGAGCAGTTCTTC
cdr3_aa: CASSFRQGATGNEQFF

v_call: TRBV4-3
clone_size: -
j_call: TRBJ2-1
d_call: -
cdr3_nt: TGCGCCAGCAGCCGACGGACTAACGACAATGAGCAGTTCTTC
cdr3_aa: CASSRRTNDNEQFF

v_call: TRBV19
clone_size: -
j_call: TRBJ2-7
d_call: TRBD2
cdr3_nt: TGTGCCAGTAGTATACCCAACCGCGGGGGGAAGGATATGGAGCAGTACTTC
cdr3_aa: CASSIPNRGGKDMEQYF

v_call: TRBV9
clone_size: -
j_call: TRBJ1-2
d_call: -
cdr3_nt: TGTGCCAGCAGCGTAGGGGCTGATAACTATGGCTACACCTTC
cdr3_aa: CASSVGADNYGYTF

v_call: TRBV5-6
clone_size: once
j_call: TRBJ1-2
d_call: -
cdr3_nt: TGTGCCAGCAGCTTGAGCTTCGGGGATGGCTACACCTTC
cdr3_aa: CASSLSFGDGYTF

v_call: TRBV7-8
clone_size: once
j_call: TRBJ1-1
d_call: -
cdr3_nt: TGTGCCAGCAGCTGGATCCCCAGGGCCGACACTGAAGCTTTCTTT
cdr3_aa: CASSWIPRADTEAFF

v_call: TRBV6-1
clone_size: -
j_call: TRBJ2-1
d_call: -
cdr3_nt: TGTGCCAGCAGTGGTGGGGGGTGGGATGAGCAGTTCTTC
cdr3_aa: CASSGGGWDEQFF

v_call: TRBV7-3
clone_size: -
j_call: TRBJ2-2
d_call: -
cdr3_nt: TGTGCCAGCAGCCCCCAAAGCGGGCTCACCGGGGAGCTGTTTTTT
cdr3_aa: CASSPQSGLTGELFF

v_call: TRBV12-5
clone_size: few
j_call: TRBJ2-7
d_call: TRBD2
cdr3_nt: TGTGCTAGTGGTTTGGCTCAAGCGGGATCGACCGAGCAGTACTTC
cdr3_aa: CASGLAQAGSTEQYF

v_call: TRBV19
clone_size: -
j_call: TRBJ1-5
d_call: -
cdr3_nt: TGTGCCAGTAGTATAGATAGAGCAGGTCGGGGGTTGACCCAGCATTTT
cdr3_aa: CASSIDRAGRGLTQHF

v_call: TRBV15
clone_size: -
j_call: TRBJ2-3
d_call: -
cdr3_nt: TGTGCCACCGCCCCGGGAGTAGGAGATACGCAGTATTTT
cdr3_aa: CATAPGVGDTQYF

v_call: TRBV11-2
clone_size: -
j_call: TRBJ2-4
d_call: TRBD2
cdr3_nt: TGTGCCAGCAGCTTAGCGGGAGGGAGCTTCCTAGCCAAAAACATTCAGTACTTC
cdr3_aa: CASSLAGGSFLAKNIQYF

v_call: TRBV29-1
clone_size: -
j_call: TRBJ2-5
d_call: TRBD1
cdr3_nt: TGCAGCGACCGGACAGGCCAAGAGACCCAGTACTTC
cdr3_aa: CSDRTGQETQYF

v_call: TRBV28
clone_size: -
j_call: TRBJ2-7
d_call: TRBD2
cdr3_nt: TGTGCCAGCAGGACCCCTAGCGGGAGTGAATACGAGCAGTACTTC
cdr3_aa: CASRTPSGSEYEQYF

v_call: TRBV7-2
clone_size: -
j_call: TRBJ2-7
d_call: TRBD1
cdr3_nt: TGTGCCAGCAGCTTGGACGACAGGGGCCACGAGCAGTACTTC
cdr3_aa: CASSLDDRGHEQYF

v_call: TRBV27
clone_size: once
j_call: TRBJ2-7
d_call: TRBD2
cdr3_nt: TGTGCCAGCAGTTCTTGGATGACCGGCGGGAGCTACGAGCAGTACTTC
cdr3_aa: CASSSWMTGGSYEQYF